What follows describes a single TCR beta chain. The sample belongs to a study of blood T cell repertoires in COVID-19. Study overall: Samples came from the United States, Italy and Spain, spanning acute and convalescent COVID-19. T cells, B-cell-depleted T cells, or PBMCs provided the cDNA or gDNA that served as material.

In the authors' methods: Reference gene primer amplification gave estimated nucleated cell counts. Assay: immunoSEQ multiplex PCR; the TCRdb copy retains only in-frame clones and omits some. The DNA gave D and trimming, while V, J and clone size come from that table. Of under 300,000 clones listed, over 80% are singletons. This TCR came from a human donor in a cohort sampled during active COVID-19. Sample: peripheral blood.

DNA for the CDR3: TGTGCCAGCAGCTTAGTTGGACTAGCGGTCACCGGGGAGCTGTTTTTT. Amino acids: CASSLVGLAVTGELFF. The gene calls are TRBV7-2 and TRBJ2-2; TRBD2 matches at 10 bases. The CDR3 sequence is 16 residues long. Germline-derived CDR1 and CDR2 are SGHTA and FQGNSA. The V gene end was trimmed by 1 base and the J gene end by 4 bases; junction bases not matched to a gene: 3.